Below, 16 T cell receptor beta chains from the same sample are listed, as sequenced in a study of blood T cell repertoires in COVID-19 (dated by TCRdb to 2018 to 2020). Library preparation employed the immunoSEQ multiplex PCR assay. TCRdb mirrors the immuneACCESS table, restricted to in-frame sequences. Some clones are absent from its copies; in checked studies, under half trace to an unresolved V gene, and the reason for the others is unknown. Within this sample are under 95,000 clones, with about 85% of them counted one time only. The ten largest clones represent 2.5% to 3.5% of the sample. Sequencing was carried out using peripheral blood. All receptors derive from a woman at least 80 years old with COVID-19, enrolled during active disease.

V and J are TRBV7-2 and TRBJ1-2, with D unresolved. The V end lost 5 bases, the J end lost 7 bases, and 14 bases lay between the germline ends. This CDR3 is 13 amino acids long. Germline V gene data show CDR1 as SGHTA and CDR2 as FQGNSA. Written as DNA, the CDR3 is TGTGCCAGCAGCCCGCGGGCACAAGGTGGCTACACCTTC. Encoded protein: CASSPRAQGGYTF.

In this sample, this clone turned up once. V gene TRBV7-9 combines with J gene TRBJ2-7; 12 bases fit TRBD2. V lost 5 bases, J lost 1 base, and 6 bases stayed unmatched. The CDR3 spans 16 residues. Per germline, CDR1 SEHNR and CDR2 FQNEAQ (reference sequence). The CDR3 protein is CASSPPGLAGSYEQYF. The CDR3 nucleotides read TGTGCCAGCAGCCCACCCGGACTAGCGGGATCCTACGAGCAGTACTTC.

The chain uses TRBV12-3 or TRBV12-4 and TRBJ2-1, with D possibly being TRBD2 (5 bases). The ends were cut back, 0 bases at V and 8 bases at J, with 8 bases in the middle. This CDR3 has 13 residues. CDR3 DNA sequence: TGTGCCAGCAGTTTAGCGTTGCGGGATGAGCAGTTCTTC. This sequence encodes CASSLALRDEQFF.

The rearrangement uses TRBV28 and TRBJ2-1; 12 nucleotides agree with TRBD2. The V and J ends lost 5 bases and 5 bases, in that order; junction bases with no gene match: 4. This CDR3 is built from 15 residues. Looked up from germline, CDR1 is MDHEN and CDR2 is SYDVKM. The CDR3 here is CASSHLAGGDNEQFF. The DNA of the CDR3 is TGTGCCAGCAGTCACCTAGCGGGAGGGGACAATGAGCAGTTCTTC.

The CDR3 reads CASRNSGTGEQYF. CDR3 nucleotides: TGTGCCAGCAGGAATAGCGGGACGGGCGAGCAGTACTTC. The chain carries TRBV12-3 or TRBV12-4 and TRBJ2-7, with 8 bases identical to TRBD2. The CDR3 totals 13 residues. After removal of 6 bases from V and 6 bases from J, the junction contained 7 bases not matched to a gene.

The V gene is TRBV20-1, the J gene TRBJ2-5; TRBD2 aligns across 9 bases. The CDR3 has 15 amino acids. V lost 3 bases and J lost 5; bases outside the gene matches: 10. Germline assignment: CDR1 DFQATT and CDR2 SNEGSKA (reference sequence). DNA of the CDR3: TGCAGTGCTAGTTGGCTAGCGGGGTCTGTGGAGACCCAGTACTTC. Translation gives CSASWLAGSVETQYF.

V usage is TRBV20-1 and J usage is TRBJ1-2, with TRBD1 matching over 9 bases. J lost 3 bases, V lost 4 bases, and 3 bases had no gene match. This CDR3 is built from 13 residues. From germline, CDR1 is DFQATT and CDR2 SNEGSKA (reference sequence). The CDR3 nucleotides are TGCAGTGCTATTGACAGGGGGGACTATGGCTACACCTTC. Translating it yields CSAIDRGDYGYTF.

This clone has a single count. This chain uses TRBV6-2 or TRBV6-3 with TRBJ2-2, with a weak D call TRBD1 (6 bases). CDR3 size: 17 residues. Trimming removed 4 bases from V and 6 bases from J, with 21 bases in between. Germline V CDR1 and CDR2: MNHEY, SVGEGT. CDR3 loop: CASSLQRLLGTPGELFF. The DNA for the CDR3 is TGTGCCAGCAGTTTACAACGGTTGCTGGGGACACCCGGGGAGCTGTTTTTT.

The chain employs TRBV7-2 and TRBJ2-1; 14 nucleotides agree with TRBD2. After removal of 1 base from V and 6 bases from J, the junction contained 2 bases not matched to a gene. Germline V CDR1 and CDR2: SGHTA, FQGNSA. The CDR3 contains 16 residues. CDR3 nucleotides: TGTGCCAGCAGCTTAGGACTAGCGGGGGGGATCAATGAGCAGTTCTTC. It codes for CASSLGLAGGINEQFF.

This clone was counted a few times. The chain joins TRBV2 to TRBJ2-7; 10 positions agree with TRBD1. CDR1 SNHLY and CDR2 FYNNEI come from the germline V gene. This CDR3 contains 15 residues. The V gene end was trimmed by 6 bases and the J gene end by 0 bases; junction bases not matched to a gene: 5. The CDR3 region is CASRPDRGYSYEQYF. The CDR3 nucleotides read TGTGCCAGCAGGCCGGACAGGGGGTACTCCTACGAGCAGTACTTC.

The rearrangement joins TRBV5-6 to TRBJ2-3, with D uncertain. CDR3 length: 12 amino acids. Trimming removed 2 bases at V and 2 bases at J, with 3 bases between. Per germline, CDR1 SGHDT and CDR2 YYEEEE. The CDR3 bases are TGTGCCAGCAGCTTCTACACAGATACGCAGTATTTT. It codes for CASSFYTDTQYF.

The J gene is TRBJ2-7, the V gene TRBV3-1 (or the pseudogene TRBV3-2); 8 nucleotides line up with TRBD2. V dropped 0 bases and J dropped 7; count of bases not matched to a gene: 8. Germline CDR1 reads LGHDT; CDR2 reads YNNKEL (reference sequence). The CDR3 has 15 residues. CDR3 sequence: CASSQDAGGTREQYF. The CDR3 DNA reads TGTGCCAGCAGCCAAGATGCGGGGGGCACGAGAGAGCAGTACTTC.

The chain carries TRBV9 and TRBJ2-5; 7 nucleotides align to TRBD1. The CDR3 covers 17 residues. V lost 0 bases and J lost 0; bases outside the gene matches: 8. Germline V gene data show CDR1 as SGDLS and CDR2 as YYNGEE. The CDR3 sequence is CASSVALGQTNQETQYF. CDR3 nucleotides: TGTGCCAGCAGCGTAGCTTTGGGACAGACAAACCAAGAGACCCAGTACTTC.

J is TRBJ1-6 and V is TRBV5-1, with TRBD1 matching over 7 bases. CDR1 is SGHRS and CDR2 is YFSETQ in the germline V gene. The V gene end was trimmed by 2 bases and the J gene end by 8 bases; junction bases not matched to a gene: 7. The CDR3 length is 15 residues. The CDR3 region has the DNA TGCGCCAGCAGCTTAGAGGGGGCGCGGTATTCACCCCTCCACTTT. Its protein is CASSLEGARYSPLHF.

This clone occurred a few times. This chain's CDR3 is CASSEANGGRDTIYF. As DNA, the CDR3 is TGTGCCAGCAGTGAAGCGAACGGAGGCCGGGACACCATATATTTT. This rearrangement joins TRBV6-1 to TRBJ1-3; D ambiguous. Germline CDR1 reads MNHNS; CDR2 reads SASEGT. The CDR3 has 15 amino acids. Trimming took off 0 bases at V and 8 bases at J, with 14 bases between the two ends.

The J gene is TRBJ2-3, the V gene TRBV9; TRBD2 matches at 14 bases. The CDR3 runs 17 residues. The germline gives CDR1 SGDLS, CDR2 YYNGEE. The V segment lost 4 bases and the J segment 2 bases; nucleotides outside the gene matches: 6. CDR3 in amino acids: CASSTRTSGGHTDTQYF. CDR3 nucleotides: TGTGCCAGCAGCACGCGGACTAGCGGGGGGCACACAGATACGCAGTATTTT.